This T cell receptor (beta chain) emerged from a study of tumor T cells in aggressive B-cell lymphoma. Profiled with immunoSEQ multiplex PCR; TCRdb holds only in-frame clones, not every one. The sample holds roughly 2,400 clones; roughly 94% are singletons and the top ten take approximately 2.6%. This clone appeared once. The receptor's source is an adult with diffuse large B cell lymphoma. The sample comprised tumor tissue.

CDR3 sequence reads: CASSIQGTVGYGYTF. The CDR3 coding sequence is TGTGCCAGCAGCATACAGGGCACGGTGGGGTATGGCTACACCTTC. V gene TRBV5-5 combines with J gene TRBJ1-2, with a possible D match to TRBD1 (6 bases). Per the germline V gene, CDR1 is SGHKS and CDR2 is YYEKEE (reference sequence). The CDR3 sequence is 15 residues long. Trimming cost V 4 bases and J 5 bases, with 18 bases left between them.